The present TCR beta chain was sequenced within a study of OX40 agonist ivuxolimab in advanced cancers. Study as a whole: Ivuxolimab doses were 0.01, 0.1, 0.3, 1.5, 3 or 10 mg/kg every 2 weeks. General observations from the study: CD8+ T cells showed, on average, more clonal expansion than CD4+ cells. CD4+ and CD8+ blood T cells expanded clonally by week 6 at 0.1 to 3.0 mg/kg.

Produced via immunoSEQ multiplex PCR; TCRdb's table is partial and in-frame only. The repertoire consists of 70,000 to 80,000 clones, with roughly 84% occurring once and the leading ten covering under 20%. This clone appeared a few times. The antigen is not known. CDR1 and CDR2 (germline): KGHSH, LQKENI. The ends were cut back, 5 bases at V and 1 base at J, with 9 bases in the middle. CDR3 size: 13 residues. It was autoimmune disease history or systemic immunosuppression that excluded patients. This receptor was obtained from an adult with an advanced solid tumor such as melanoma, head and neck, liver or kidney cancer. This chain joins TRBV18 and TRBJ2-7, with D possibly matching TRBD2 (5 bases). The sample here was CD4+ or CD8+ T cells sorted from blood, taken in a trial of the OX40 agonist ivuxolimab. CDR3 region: CASSTAESYEQYF. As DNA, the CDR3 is TGTGCCAGCTCAACAGCGGAATCCTACGAGCAGTACTTC.